This T cell receptor beta chain is drawn from a study of CD8 T cells in ankylosing spondylitis. A remark on this clonotype: Its target is not known.

Study conclusions and caveats: Disease-linked clones bore a CD8+ phenotype, appearing relatively rarely in peripheral blood. Seemingly distinctive of ankylosing spondylitis blood was a TCR beta motif formed by eight highly homologous variants. It was reported that disease-linked clones were significantly enriched in matched ankylosing spondylitis synovial fluid.

TCRdb ran MiXCR on the 5' RACE reads and lists one entry per CDR3 protein. Among 390,000 or so distinct CDR3 sequences, about 20% were seen once, and the ten largest hold around 16%. The origin of this receptor is a male donor with ankylosing spondylitis. The sequencing sample was made of blood, either unsorted or a sorted T cell fraction (not recorded which).

In DNA form, the CDR3 reads TGTGCCAGCAGCTTACCGCTGACAGGAAGCACAGATACGCAGTATTTT. Encoded protein: CASSLPLTGSTDTQYF. The rearrangement joins TRBV7-9 to TRBJ2-3, with a possible D match to TRBD1 (6 bases). The V gene's germline CDR1 is SEHNR and CDR2 FQNEAQ (reference sequence). Trimming took 2 bases from V and 0 from J, leaving 12 bases between them. The CDR3 loop spans 16 amino acids.